This T cell receptor (beta chain) was recovered during a study of cytomegalovirus exposure and HLA in healthy donors. General study findings and limits: With DRB1 most and HLA-C fewest, TCR association rates differed between HLA loci in a later analysis.

For this clone: Its antigen remains unidentified.

Germline V CDR1 and CDR2: LGHNA, YSLEER. The junction had 1 base not matched to a gene; V was cut back by 0 bases and J by 3 bases. The CDR3 contains 14 residues. The PCR contained 60 Vbeta and 13 Jbeta primers. Sequenced by immunoSEQ multiplex PCR; TCRdb stores in-frame clones only, minus some. This sample has some 170,000 clones; 80% occur once, and the top ten carry roughly 4.7%. V is TRBV4-3 and J is TRBJ1-2; TRBD1 matches 7 bases. The specimen was PBMCs. This TCR was recovered from a man under 40 in good health and CMV-seronegative. The DNA of the CDR3 is TGCGCCAGCAGCCAAGATGACAGGGACTATGGCTACACCTTC. Residues: CASSQDDRDYGYTF.